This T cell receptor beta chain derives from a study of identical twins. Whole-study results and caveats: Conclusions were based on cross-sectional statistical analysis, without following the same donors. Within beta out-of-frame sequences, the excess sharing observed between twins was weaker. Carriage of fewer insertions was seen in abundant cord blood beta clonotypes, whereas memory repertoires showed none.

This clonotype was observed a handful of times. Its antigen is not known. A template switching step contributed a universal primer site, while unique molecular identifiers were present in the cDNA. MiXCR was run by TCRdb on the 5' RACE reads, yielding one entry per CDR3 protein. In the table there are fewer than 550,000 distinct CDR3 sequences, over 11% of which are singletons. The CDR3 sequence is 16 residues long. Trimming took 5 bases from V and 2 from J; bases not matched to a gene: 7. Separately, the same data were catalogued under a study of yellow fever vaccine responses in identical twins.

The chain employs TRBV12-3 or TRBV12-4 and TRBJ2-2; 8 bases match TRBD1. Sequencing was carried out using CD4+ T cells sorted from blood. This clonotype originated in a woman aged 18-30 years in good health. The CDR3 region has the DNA TGTGCCAGCAGTATCCGGACAGGGCAAAACACCGGGGAGCTGTTTTTT. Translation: CASSIRTGQNTGELFF.